This is a list of T cell receptor beta chains from one sample in a study of blood T cells in healthy people across ages. TCRdb processed the 5' RACE reads anew with MiXCR; each CDR3 protein has one entry. The sample records approximately 1,700,000 distinct CDR3 sequences, 35% to 50% being singletons. The sample comprised blood. The receptors originated from a human donor in good health. The conserved cysteine and the conserved F or W are not part of the CDR3 here. Fields, in order: D gene, V gene, J gene, CDR3 protein. D genes are given only for firm matches.

D: -
V: TRBV21-1
J: TRBJ1-2
CDR3: ASSKFRNQENGYT

D: -
V: TRBV5-1
J: TRBJ1-1
CDR3: ASSPGGTSNTEAF

D: -
V: TRBV7-3
J: TRBJ2-7
CDR3: ASSPTQGSYEQY

D: -
V: TRBV5-6
J: TRBJ2-7
CDR3: ASTSWDTRGASSEQY

D: -
V: TRBV11-3
J: TRBJ2-5
CDR3: ASSFSQAQGTQY

D: -
V: TRBV5-5
J: TRBJ1-5
CDR3: ASSPDSDSNQPQH

D: -
V: TRBV5-1
J: TRBJ1-5
CDR3: ASSETIGNQPQH

D: -
V: TRBV4-2
J: TRBJ1-4
CDR3: ASSQDLRSRGGEKLF

D: -
V: TRBV19
J: TRBJ2-6
CDR3: ASSIIGARLGANVLT

D: -
V: TRBV20-1
J: TRBJ2-1
CDR3: SARGYRDRPYNEQF

D: -
V: TRBV3-1
J: TRBJ1-6
CDR3: ASSPRQANSPLH

D: TRBD2
V: TRBV9
J: TRBJ2-1
CDR3: ASSVAPSGGADEQF

D: TRBD1
V: TRBV30
J: TRBJ1-2
CDR3: AWSDTGEPGQGSGYT

D: -
V: TRBV5-1
J: TRBJ2-1
CDR3: ASSLGAGQSSYNEQF

D: -
V: TRBV5-5
J: TRBJ2-1
CDR3: ASSLVFSSYNEQF

D: -
V: TRBV4-2
J: TRBJ1-4
CDR3: ASRNTATNEKLF

D: -
V: TRBV2
J: TRBJ1-5
CDR3: ASNRMVGEPQH

D: -
V: TRBV2
J: TRBJ1-2
CDR3: ASGTTNYGYT

D: TRBD2
V: TRBV6-2/TRBV6-3
J: TRBJ2-5
CDR3: ASSYPRLAGGPETQY

D: -
V: TRBV6-2/TRBV6-3
J: -
CDR3: ASSYSLVVETQY

D: -
V: TRBV6-1
J: TRBJ2-3
CDR3: ASSEGYAGDTQY

D: TRBD1
V: TRBV20-1
J: TRBJ1-4
CDR3: SGRQGTNEKLF

D: -
V: TRBV6-2/TRBV6-3
J: TRBJ1-2
CDR3: ASSYSGVFSNYGYT

D: TRBD1
V: TRBV20-1
J: TRBJ1-2
CDR3: SARDLGTGVNYGYT

D: -
V: TRBV6-2/TRBV6-3
J: TRBJ2-4
CDR3: ASSSIAGAKNIQY

D: -
V: TRBV6-2/TRBV6-3
J: TRBJ1-5
CDR3: ASSYSSNRNQPQH

D: -
V: TRBV12-3/TRBV12-4
J: TRBJ1-6
CDR3: ASSSSGLSNSPLH

D: TRBD1
V: TRBV11-3
J: TRBJ1-4
CDR3: ASSGRQGTNEKLF

D: -
V: TRBV3-1
J: TRBJ2-6
CDR3: ASSQSPGVGANVLT

D: -
V: TRBV29-1
J: TRBJ1-2
CDR3: SVGGGLGYT

D: -
V: TRBV6-6
J: TRBJ2-7
CDR3: ASTDLQTGSYEQY

D: -
V: TRBV7-2
J: TRBJ1-4
CDR3: TSSLVGGFEEKLF

D: TRBD2
V: TRBV20-1
J: TRBJ2-5
CDR3: SVPGLAATLEETQY

D: -
V: TRBV19
J: TRBJ1-1
CDR3: ASRITGDPYTEAF

D: -
V: TRBV5-1
J: TRBJ1-5
CDR3: ASSLAWGNQPQH

D: TRBD2
V: TRBV3-1
J: TRBJ2-1
CDR3: ASSHSLAGDNEQF

D: TRBD2
V: TRBV7-2
J: TRBJ2-5
CDR3: ASSLRGLAGGRQETQY